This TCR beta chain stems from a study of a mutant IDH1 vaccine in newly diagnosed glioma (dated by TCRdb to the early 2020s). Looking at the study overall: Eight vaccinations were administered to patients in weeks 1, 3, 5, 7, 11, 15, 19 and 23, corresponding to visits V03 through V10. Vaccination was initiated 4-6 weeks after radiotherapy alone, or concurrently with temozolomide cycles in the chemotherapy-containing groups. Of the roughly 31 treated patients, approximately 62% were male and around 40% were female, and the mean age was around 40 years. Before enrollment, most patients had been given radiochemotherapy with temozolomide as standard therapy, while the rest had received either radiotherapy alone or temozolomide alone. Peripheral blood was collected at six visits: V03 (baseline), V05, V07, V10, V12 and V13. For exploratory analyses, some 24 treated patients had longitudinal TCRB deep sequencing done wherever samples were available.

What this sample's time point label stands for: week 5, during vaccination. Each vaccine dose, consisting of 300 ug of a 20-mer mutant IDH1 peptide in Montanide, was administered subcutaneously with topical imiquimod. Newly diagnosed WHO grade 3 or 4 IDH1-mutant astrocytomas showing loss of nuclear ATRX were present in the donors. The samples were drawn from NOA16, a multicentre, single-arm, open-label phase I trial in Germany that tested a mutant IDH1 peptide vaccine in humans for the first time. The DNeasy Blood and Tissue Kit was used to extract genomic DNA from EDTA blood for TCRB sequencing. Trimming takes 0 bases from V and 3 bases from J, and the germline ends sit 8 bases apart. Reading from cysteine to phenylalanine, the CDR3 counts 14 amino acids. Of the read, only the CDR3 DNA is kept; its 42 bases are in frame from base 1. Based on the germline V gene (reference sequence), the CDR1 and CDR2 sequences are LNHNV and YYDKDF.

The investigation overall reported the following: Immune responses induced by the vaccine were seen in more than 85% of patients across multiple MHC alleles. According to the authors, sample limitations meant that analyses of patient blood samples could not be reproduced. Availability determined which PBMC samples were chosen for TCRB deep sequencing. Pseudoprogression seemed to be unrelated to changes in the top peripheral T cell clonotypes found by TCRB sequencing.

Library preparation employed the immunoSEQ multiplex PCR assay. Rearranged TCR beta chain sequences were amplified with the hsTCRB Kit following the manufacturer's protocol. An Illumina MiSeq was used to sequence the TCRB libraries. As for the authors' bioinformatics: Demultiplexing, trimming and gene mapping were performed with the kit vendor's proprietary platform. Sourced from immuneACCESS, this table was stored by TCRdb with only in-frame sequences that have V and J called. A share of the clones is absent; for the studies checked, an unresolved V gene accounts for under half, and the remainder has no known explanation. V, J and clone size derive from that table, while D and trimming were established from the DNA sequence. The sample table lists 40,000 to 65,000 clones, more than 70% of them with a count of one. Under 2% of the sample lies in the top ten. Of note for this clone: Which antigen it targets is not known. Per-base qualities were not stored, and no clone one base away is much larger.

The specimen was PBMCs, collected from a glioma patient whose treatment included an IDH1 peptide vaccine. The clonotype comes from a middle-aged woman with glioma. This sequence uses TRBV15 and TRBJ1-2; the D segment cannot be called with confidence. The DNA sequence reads TGTGCCACCAGCAGAGATGGCCAGTACTATGGCTACACCTTC. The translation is CATSRDGQYYGYTF. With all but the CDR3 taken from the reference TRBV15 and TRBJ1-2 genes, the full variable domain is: DAMVIQNPRYQVTQFGKPVTLSCSQTLNHNVMYWYQQKSSQAPKLLFHYYDKDFNNEADTPDNFQSRRPNTSFCFLDIRSPGLGDTAMYLCATSRDGQYYGYTFGSGTRLTVV.